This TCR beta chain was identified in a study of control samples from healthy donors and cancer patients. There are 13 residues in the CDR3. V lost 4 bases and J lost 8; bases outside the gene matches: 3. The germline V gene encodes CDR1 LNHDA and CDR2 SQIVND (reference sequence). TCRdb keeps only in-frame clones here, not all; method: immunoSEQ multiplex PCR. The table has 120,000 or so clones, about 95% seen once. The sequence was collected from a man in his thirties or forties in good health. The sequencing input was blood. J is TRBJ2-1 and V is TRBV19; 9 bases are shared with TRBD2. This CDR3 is CASSSGGAHEQFF. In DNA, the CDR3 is TGTGCCAGTAGTAGCGGGGGGGCCCATGAGCAGTTCTTC.